The 6 T cell receptor beta chains reported below all come from one sample, sequenced in a study of a mutant IDH1 vaccine in newly diagnosed glioma. Assay: immunoSEQ multiplex PCR; the TCRdb copy retains only in-frame clones and omits some. This sample yields 35,000 to 45,000 clones, of which approximately 80% are seen a single time; roughly 5% belongs to the top ten. Time point reported: week 35, safety follow-up. In the vaccine, a single dose held 300 ug of the mutant IDH1 20-mer peptide, along with topical imiquimod. These receptors' targets are unknown. This sample comprised PBMCs, obtained from a glioma patient whose treatment included an IDH1 peptide vaccine. These receptors all stem from a woman in her forties or fifties with glioma.

The V and J genes are TRBV7-9 and TRBJ1-4; D is perhaps TRBD1 (6 bases). The length of the CDR3 is 14 residues. V was trimmed by 2 bases and J by 13 bases, leaving 17 bases between them. Germline values: CDR1 SEHNR, CDR2 FQNEAQ (reference sequence). In DNA, the CDR3 is TGTGCCAGCAGCTTATGGGTGCAGGGGCCCATACTGTTTTTT. Residues: CASSLWVQGPILFF.

The V and J genes are TRBV6-1 and TRBJ1-4, with D maybe TRBD1 (6 bases). Germline CDR1 and CDR2: MNHNS and SASEGT. The V gene lost 2 bases and the J gene lost 2 bases, with 24 bases spanning the gap. This CDR3 contains 20 residues. The CDR3 sequence is CASSERFGGGWGSTNEKLFF. CDR3 in DNA: TGTGCCAGCAGTGAACGTTTCGGGGGCGGCTGGGGTTCGACTAATGAAAAACTGTTTTTT.

This chain links TRBV29-1 with TRBJ1-4, with D perhaps TRBD1 (5 bases). This CDR3 is 13 amino acids long. Trimming removed 6 bases from V and 8 bases from J, with 16 bases in between. The V gene's germline CDR1 is SQVTM and CDR2 ANQGSEA. The CDR3 region is CSVPREFEEKLFF. DNA of the CDR3: TGCAGCGTCCCCAGGGAGTTTGAGGAAAAACTGTTTTTT.

V gene TRBV28 combines with J gene TRBJ1-4, with 7 bases fitting TRBD1. V shed 8 bases, J shed 1 base, and the junction held 1 base outside the gene matches. Germline loops: CDR1 MDHEN, CDR2 SYDVKM. The CDR3 sequence is 13 residues long. CDR3 in amino acids: CASRQGTNEKLFF. The CDR3 DNA follows: TGTGCCAGCCGACAGGGAACTAATGAAAAACTGTTTTTT.

The V gene is TRBV5-1, the J gene TRBJ1-3, with a possible D match to TRBD1 (5 bases). The CDR3 consists of 17 residues. V was shortened by 0 bases and J by 1 base, with 14 bases between the two germline ends. Germline CDR1 SGHRS, CDR2 YFSETQ. CDR3 loop: CASSLDGQGGSGNTIYF. The CDR3 DNA sequence: TGCGCCAGCAGCTTGGACGGGCAGGGTGGGTCTGGAAACACCATATATTTT.

The V and J genes are TRBV9 and TRBJ1-6; TRBD1 is a possible D gene (5 bases). Germline V gene lookup returns CDR1 SGDLS and CDR2 YYNGEE. This CDR3 is built from 15 residues. Trimming took off 3 bases at V and 10 bases at J, with 17 bases between the two ends. The CDR3 DNA follows: TGTGCCAGCAGCGCCCTTAACGACAGAGGATCACCCCTCCACTTT. Protein: CASSALNDRGSPLHF.